This TCR beta chain was observed in a study of T cells in Graves' hyperthyroidism and ophthalmopathy. RNA transcripts gave rise to amplified TCR beta CDR3 regions. TCR CDR3 underwent first-round RT-PCR with the HTBI primer set. One entry per CDR3 protein, called by TCRdb with MiXCR from the multiplex PCR reads. Found here are hundreds of thousands of distinct CDR3 sequences, about 14% of them singletons; the top ten hold approximately 12%. A few counts support this clonotype. Germline CDR1 and CDR2: MNHNS and SASEGT. The CDR3 totals 14 residues. Trimming removed 5 bases at V and 0 bases at J, with 8 bases between.

The TCR originated in a woman aged 45 to 65 with Graves' ophthalmopathy. This sequence joins TRBV6-1 and TRBJ1-5; D gene unclear. What was sequenced was blood. The CDR3 loop is CASSYSSSNQPQHF. DNA for the CDR3: TGTGCCAGCAGTTATTCCTCTAGCAATCAGCCCCAGCATTTT.